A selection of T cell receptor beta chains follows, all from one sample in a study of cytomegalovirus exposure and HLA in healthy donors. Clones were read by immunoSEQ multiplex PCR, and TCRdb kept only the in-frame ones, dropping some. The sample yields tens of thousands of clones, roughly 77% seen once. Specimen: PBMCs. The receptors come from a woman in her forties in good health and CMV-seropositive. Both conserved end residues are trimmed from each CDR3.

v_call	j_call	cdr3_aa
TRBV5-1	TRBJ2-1	ASSFRYTNNEQF
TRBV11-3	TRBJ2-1	ASSEAGGGKNEQF
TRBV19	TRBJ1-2	ASSTLSGDLDYGYT
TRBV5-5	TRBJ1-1	ASSFAPGTGQQKAF
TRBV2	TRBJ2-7	ASRTGPTGATYEQY
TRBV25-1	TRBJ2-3	ASSTSGRTDTQY
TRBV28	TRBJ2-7	ASSLLPGLAGSHRGYEQY
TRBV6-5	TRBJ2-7	ASSTGSYEQY
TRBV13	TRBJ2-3	ASSHSGGAFADTQY
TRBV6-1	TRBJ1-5	ASSEGLNRGSNQPQH
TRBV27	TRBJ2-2	ASSYGTGPGELF
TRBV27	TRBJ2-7	ASSLTMAGGSYEQY
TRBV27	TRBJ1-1	ASSPVHRSGRNTEAF
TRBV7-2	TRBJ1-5	ASSLGRNQPQH
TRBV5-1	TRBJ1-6	ASSLAPTGLGVRSPLH
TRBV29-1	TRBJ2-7	SVEGPGGYEQY
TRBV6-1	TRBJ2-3	ASSEAGLTRTFTDTQY
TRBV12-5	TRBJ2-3	ASVGGAGDTDTQY
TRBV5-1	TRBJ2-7	ASSLSGQGPYEQY
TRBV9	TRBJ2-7	ASSPRAGWDEQY
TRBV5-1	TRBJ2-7	ASSKLPTRNYEQY
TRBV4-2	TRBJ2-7	ASSRLGDEVEQY
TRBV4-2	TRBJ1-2	ASSQDGSADRIYGYT
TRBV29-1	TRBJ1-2	SVGGLGYT
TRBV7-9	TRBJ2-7	ASSLRDRPSYEQY
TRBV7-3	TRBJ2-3	ASSLGIGTNTDTQY
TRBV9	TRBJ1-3	ASSVARGYSGNTIY
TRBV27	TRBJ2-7	ASSTGQGGHEQY
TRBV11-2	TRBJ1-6	ASSFLWDRDNSPLH
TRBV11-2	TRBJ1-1	ASSRQGGTTEAF
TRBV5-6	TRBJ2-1	ASSLPDREYNEQF
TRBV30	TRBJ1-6	AWSEQGISPLH
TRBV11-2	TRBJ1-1	ASSSLRAGGEAF
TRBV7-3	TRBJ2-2	ASSLGTSGTTGELF
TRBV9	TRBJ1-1	ASSVTTGVNTEAF
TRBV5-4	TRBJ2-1	ASSFDPGTGGNEQF
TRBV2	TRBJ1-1	ASSVGNREVAF
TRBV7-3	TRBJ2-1	ASSHDRGHEQF